This T cell receptor (beta chain) was retrieved from a study of Ad26.COV2.S vaccination and SARS-CoV-2 variants. Looking at the study overall: The authors gave Ad26.COV2.S intramuscularly, either once or twice 56 days apart. General study results and limits: Placebo and vaccine recipients had non-spike TCR breadth that was similar.

The method was immunoSEQ multiplex PCR; TCRdb's version includes in-frame clones alone and lacks a portion of them. The data contain approximately 300,000 clones, 70% to 90% of them singletons. This clone was picked up one time. What it binds is not known. Specified treatment: about 20 received Ad26.COV2.S at low or high dose, single or two shots; roughly five received placebo; per-sample allocation not given. The study sampled participants on day 63 after the first vaccine or placebo injection. The clonotype comes from a person aged 18-65 years who received the Ad26.COV2.S COVID-19 vaccine or a placebo. The sequenced sample was peripheral blood, obtained in a trial of Ad26.COV2.S vaccine versus placebo.

The DNA of the CDR3 is TGTGCCAGCAGTGAATCGACAGCCCAAGAGACCCAGTACTTC. This translates into CASSESTAQETQYF. This rearrangement joins TRBV2 to TRBJ2-5; possibly TRBD1 for D (5 bases). The CDR3 has 14 residues. The V end was cut by 2 bases, the J end by 1 base, with 8 bases between. Germline CDR1 and CDR2: SNHLY and FYNNEI.